This T cell receptor beta chain was sequenced during a study of T cell clonotyping in hematopoietic cell transplantation. Whole-study results and caveats: Pathologically expanded recipient clonotypes increased progressively from day 30 to day 180 as diversity fell. Graft donor and pretransplant recipient Inverse Simpson Index values predicted broader posttransplant TCR diversity.

The data were produced by immunoSEQ multiplex PCR, yet TCRdb's version contains in-frame clones alone and is incomplete. The data hold around 7,000 clones, with approximately 98% observed a single time. Germline values: CDR1 MNHEY, CDR2 SMNVEV (reference sequence). With 4 bases removed from V and 0 bases from J, the gap between germline ends came to 13 bases. CDR3 size: 17 residues. Comments on this clone: Its specificity is unknown.

The TCR sequence derives from a male patient aged 60 to 75 who had an allogeneic stem cell transplant from a related donor, so the T cells may come from the graft donor. Some clones in this sample may be carry-over from other donors' samples. The gene calls are TRBV27 and TRBJ1-6; D gene unclear. This sample comprised PBMCs, obtained 30 days after allogeneic stem cell transplant. The CDR3 loop reads CASSSYSGSSYNSPLHF. As DNA, the CDR3 is TGTGCCAGCAGTTCGTATAGCGGGAGCTCCTATAATTCACCCCTCCACTTT.